A selection of T cell receptor beta chains follows, all from one sample in a study of CD8 T cells in ankylosing spondylitis. TCRdb redid the calling of the 5' RACE reads with MiXCR, one entry per CDR3 protein. The data contain under 450,000 distinct CDR3 sequences, over 15% of them singletons. Sequenced input: blood, either unsorted or a sorted T cell fraction (not recorded which). All receptors come from a male donor with ankylosing spondylitis. Both conserved end residues are part of each CDR3. The order of the fields is D gene, J gene, clone size, V gene, CDR3 DNA, CDR3 protein. A D gene is named only where the DNA matches it firmly. Expanded clones get a size class; other rows say once, few or many, or leave the size out.

D: NA
J: TRBJ2-5
size: NA
V: TRBV15
DNA: TGTGCCACCAGCAGAGATACGGTGGGGAGGAAAGGGGGGACCCAGTACTTC
CDR3: CATSRDTVGRKGGTQYF

D: NA
J: TRBJ2-5
size: NA
V: TRBV9
DNA: TGTGCCAGCAGCGTAGAATCCAGGGCGGGTGGAGAGACCCAGTACTTC
CDR3: CASSVESRAGGETQYF

D: NA
J: TRBJ2-1
size: many
V: TRBV29-1
DNA: TGCAGCGTCCGGCAGGGGTCGGGGCTTTACAATGAGCAGTTCTTC
CDR3: CSVRQGSGLYNEQFF

D: NA
J: TRBJ2-1
size: NA
V: TRBV7-9
DNA: TGTGCCAGCAGCCCGTCATCCCGGGACGGAGATGAGCAGTTCTTC
CDR3: CASSPSSRDGDEQFF

D: TRBD2
J: TRBJ2-1
size: many
V: TRBV10-3
DNA: TGTGCCATCTCAGATAGACTAGCGGCAAACGTGGATTACAATGAGCAGTTCTTC
CDR3: CAISDRLAANVDYNEQFF

D: NA
J: TRBJ2-1
size: many
V: TRBV30
DNA: TGTGCCTGGATAAAGGGAGCGACCACTTACAATGAGCAGTTCTTC
CDR3: CAWIKGATTYNEQFF

D: NA
J: TRBJ2-1
size: few
V: TRBV10-3
DNA: TGTGCCATCAGTGAGTCACCCGCCGAGCAGTTCTTC
CDR3: CAISESPAEQFF

D: TRBD1
J: TRBJ1-1
size: many
V: TRBV12-3/TRBV12-4
DNA: TGTGCCAGCAGCGGGGACAGGGGCTACACTGAAGCTTTCTTT
CDR3: CASSGDRGYTEAFF

D: NA
J: TRBJ1-1
size: few
V: TRBV20-1
DNA: TGCAGTGCTAGAGATGCGACTCTGAACACTGAAGCTTTCTTT
CDR3: CSARDATLNTEAFF

D: NA
J: TRBJ2-4
size: NA
V: TRBV11-2
DNA: TGTGCCAGCAAACCAGGCAGAACCCAGGCAGGAGCCAAAAACATTCAGTACTTC
CDR3: CASKPGRTQAGAKNIQYF

D: NA
J: TRBJ2-7
size: many
V: TRBV5-1
DNA: TGCGCCAGCAGCTTCCAGGGGTACCACGAGCAGTACTTC
CDR3: CASSFQGYHEQYF

D: NA
J: TRBJ2-6
size: few
V: TRBV24-1
DNA: TGTGCCACCCTTCCCTCTGGGGCCAACGTCCTGACTTTC
CDR3: CATLPSGANVLTF

D: TRBD1
J: TRBJ2-1
size: NA
V: TRBV20-1
DNA: TGCAGTGCCCCGGGCAGGGGGCTTGGGAATGAGCAGTTCTTC
CDR3: CSAPGRGLGNEQFF

D: NA
J: TRBJ2-1
size: once
V: TRBV12-3/TRBV12-4
DNA: TGTGCCAGCAGTTTTTTCCAATACAATGAGCAGTTCTTC
CDR3: CASSFFQYNEQFF

D: NA
J: TRBJ2-5
size: NA
V: TRBV3-1
DNA: TGTGCCAGCAGCCCCGGTGCTGACGCGGGGGAGACCCAGTACTTC
CDR3: CASSPGADAGETQYF

D: TRBD1
J: TRBJ2-1
size: many
V: TRBV29-1
DNA: TGCAGCGTCACCCAGGGGGCGGCCTACAATGAGCAGTTCTTC
CDR3: CSVTQGAAYNEQFF

D: TRBD1
J: TRBJ2-7
size: few
V: TRBV7-2
DNA: TGTGCCAGCAGCAAGAACAGGGGCCCCTACGAGCAGTACTTC
CDR3: CASSKNRGPYEQYF

D: TRBD1
J: TRBJ2-2
size: few
V: TRBV13
DNA: TGTGCCAGCAGCTCCCGGACAGGGACCGGGGAGCTGTTTTTT
CDR3: CASSSRTGTGELFF

D: NA
J: TRBJ2-2
size: NA
V: TRBV10-3
DNA: TGTGCCATCACCAGCCAGAGCCCCGGGGAGCTGTTTTTT
CDR3: CAITSQSPGELFF

D: NA
J: TRBJ2-7
size: NA
V: TRBV6-2/TRBV6-3
DNA: TGTGCCAGCAGTTCTGGACGGAAAATCTCCTACGAGCAGTACTTC
CDR3: CASSSGRKISYEQYF

D: NA
J: TRBJ2-1
size: few
V: TRBV30
DNA: TGTGCCTGGGGACTTAACAATGAGCAGTTCTTC
CDR3: CAWGLNNEQFF

D: TRBD1
J: TRBJ1-2
size: NA
V: TRBV28
DNA: TGTGCCAGCACCTCACCGGGACAGAGTTATGGCTACACCTTC
CDR3: CASTSPGQSYGYTF

D: TRBD2
J: TRBJ2-1
size: many
V: TRBV5-1
DNA: TGCGCCAGCAGCTTGGCGGGAGGAAAGCAGTTCTTC
CDR3: CASSLAGGKQFF

D: TRBD2
J: TRBJ2-1
size: few
V: TRBV5-1
DNA: TGCGCCAGCAGCTTTGGGGGGGGAACCCCCAATGAGCAGTTCTTC
CDR3: CASSFGGGTPNEQFF

D: TRBD1
J: TRBJ2-3
size: NA
V: TRBV2
DNA: TGTGCCAGCAGGACCCGGACAGGGGGCTTAGGAGATACGCAGTATTTT
CDR3: CASRTRTGGLGDTQYF

D: NA
J: TRBJ1-3
size: NA
V: TRBV20-1
DNA: TGCAGTGCTAGAGGGGCGGCACGACGCTCTGGAAACACCATATATTTT
CDR3: CSARGAARRSGNTIYF

D: TRBD2
J: TRBJ2-3
size: NA
V: TRBV4-2
DNA: TGTGCCAGCAGCCAAGAACTAGCGGGAACCAAAAATACGCAGTATTTT
CDR3: CASSQELAGTKNTQYF

D: NA
J: TRBJ2-7
size: NA
V: TRBV19
DNA: TGTGCCAGTAGTGGGGTGGGGGACACCTCCTACGAGCAGTACTTC
CDR3: CASSGVGDTSYEQYF

D: TRBD2
J: TRBJ2-2
size: NA
V: TRBV5-1
DNA: TGCGCCAGTAGGGGACTACAAACCGGGGAGCTGTTTTTT
CDR3: CASRGLQTGELFF

D: NA
J: TRBJ2-7
size: few
V: TRBV7-2
DNA: TGTGCCAGCAGCCGGGGTGGGGATGGGGCCGAGCAGTACTTC
CDR3: CASSRGGDGAEQYF

D: NA
J: TRBJ1-3
size: many
V: TRBV28
DNA: TGTGCCAGCGCGGACGTAGCTTCGGTCACCATATATTTT
CDR3: CASADVASVTIYF

D: NA
J: TRBJ1-5
size: many
V: TRBV5-1
DNA: TGCGCCAGCAGCTTTGAAGGGGATCAGCCCCAGCATTTT
CDR3: CASSFEGDQPQHF

D: NA
J: TRBJ1-1
size: many
V: TRBV20-1
DNA: TGCAGTGCGAGGCCTCCGAGCCTGCGGACTGAAGCTTTCTTT
CDR3: CSARPPSLRTEAFF

D: NA
J: TRBJ2-1
size: NA
V: TRBV20-1
DNA: TGCAGTGCTGGAGAGTATGAGCAGTTCTTC
CDR3: CSAGEYEQFF

D: TRBD1
J: TRBJ2-6
size: NA
V: TRBV7-2
DNA: TGTGCCAGCAGCACCGGGACAGGGAGAGGTGGGGCCAACGTCCTGACTTTC
CDR3: CASSTGTGRGGANVLTF

D: TRBD1
J: TRBJ2-5
size: NA
V: TRBV7-9
DNA: TGTGCCAGCAGCTCCCGGACAGGGGGCAAGGAGACCCAGTACTTC
CDR3: CASSSRTGGKETQYF

D: TRBD2
J: TRBJ2-3
size: many
V: TRBV5-1
DNA: TGCGCCAGCAGCTTCCCGGGACTAGCGGAACCGAACACAGATACGCAGTATTTT
CDR3: CASSFPGLAEPNTDTQYF

D: NA
J: TRBJ2-7
size: NA
V: TRBV7-3
DNA: TGTGCCAGCAGCTTACGCGGAACCCCTTCACCGCGCTACGAGCAGTACTTC
CDR3: CASSLRGTPSPRYEQYF

D: TRBD2
J: TRBJ2-1
size: NA
V: TRBV4-2
DNA: TGTGCCAGCAGCTCACCTTCGGCGGGGGGGCTCCTAAATGAGCAGTTCTTC
CDR3: CASSSPSAGGLLNEQFF

D: NA
J: TRBJ1-1
size: many
V: TRBV5-1
DNA: TGCGCCACCTCTTCCGAGGACACATCCCAGAACACTGAAGCTTTCTTT
CDR3: CATSSEDTSQNTEAFF

D: TRBD2
J: TRBJ2-1
size: few
V: TRBV14
DNA: TGTGCCAGCAGCCAACTAGGGGAGGGGCCGAGGGGTGAGCAGTTCTTC
CDR3: CASSQLGEGPRGEQFF

D: NA
J: TRBJ2-7
size: NA
V: TRBV29-1
DNA: TGCAGCGTTGAAAACGATGGACAGAGTTACGAGCAGTACTTC
CDR3: CSVENDGQSYEQYF

D: TRBD2
J: TRBJ2-1
size: few
V: TRBV24-1
DNA: TGTGCCACCAGTGGCGGGGGGGACTACAATGAGCAGTTCTTC
CDR3: CATSGGGDYNEQFF

D: TRBD1
J: TRBJ2-7
size: NA
V: TRBV6-2/TRBV6-3
DNA: TGTGCCAGCAGTTTTTCCTCCCCACAGGGGACCGAGCAGTACTTC
CDR3: CASSFSSPQGTEQYF

D: NA
J: TRBJ2-1
size: few
V: TRBV4-1
DNA: TGCGCCAGCAGCCAATACGGAGTAGCCTACAATGAGCAGTTCTTC
CDR3: CASSQYGVAYNEQFF

D: NA
J: TRBJ1-6
size: few
V: TRBV5-1
DNA: TGCGCCAGCAGCCATGACCTCCTCTCCTATAATTCACCCCTCCACTTT
CDR3: CASSHDLLSYNSPLHF

D: NA
J: TRBJ1-3
size: few
V: TRBV11-2
DNA: TGTGCCAGCAGCCCCGTGTACTCGAACTCTGGAAACACCATATATTTT
CDR3: CASSPVYSNSGNTIYF

D: NA
J: TRBJ1-2
size: NA
V: TRBV14
DNA: TGTGCCAGCAGCCAAGAACGGGGGAAGGGAGGCTACACCTTC
CDR3: CASSQERGKGGYTF

D: TRBD2
J: TRBJ2-1
size: NA
V: TRBV5-1
DNA: TGCGCCAGCAGCTTGACTAGCGGGAGAGGCAATGAGCAGTTCTTC
CDR3: CASSLTSGRGNEQFF

D: NA
J: TRBJ2-6
size: NA
V: TRBV25-1
DNA: TGTGCCAGCAGTGAATCGGGGGCTGGGGCCATCGTCCTGACTTTC
CDR3: CASSESGAGAIVLTF

D: NA
J: TRBJ2-5
size: few
V: TRBV20-1
DNA: TGCAGTGCTAGAGCCGAGGGGCGGTCCGCAGAGACCCAGTACTTC
CDR3: CSARAEGRSAETQYF

D: NA
J: TRBJ1-5
size: NA
V: TRBV27
DNA: TGTGCCACCAAAGATTTCGGACAGCGTAATCAGCCCCAGCATTTT
CDR3: CATKDFGQRNQPQHF

D: NA
J: TRBJ2-1
size: NA
V: TRBV4-3
DNA: TGCGCCAGCAGCCGGAAGCCCCGGGGATACAATGAGCAGTTCTTC
CDR3: CASSRKPRGYNEQFF

D: TRBD1
J: TRBJ2-7
size: few
V: TRBV20-1
DNA: TGCAGTGCTCAACCACCCGGGACAGGCTACTACGAGCAGTACTTC
CDR3: CSAQPPGTGYYEQYF